This TCR beta chain appears in the sequencing data of a study of cytomegalovirus exposure and HLA in healthy donors listed by TCRdb under 2017. Background on the whole study: An earlier analysis of some 600 of the donors reported over 250 Gb of sequence data and 90 million to 120 million unique TCR beta sequences obtained from about 170 million T cells. Genome-wide SNP genotypes for about 55% of the roughly 670 donors were used in a later genetic analysis, which treated that subset as a discovery cohort. Roughly five DR-DQ haplotypes were handled as single units for association and clustering because linkage in the cohort was strong. Among about 400 genotyped donors of the cohort, an average of approximately 240,000 unique TCR beta nucleotide sequences was sequenced per donor, of which about 19% were non-productive. An early release that covered roughly 600 HLA-typed donors contained approximately 300 gigabases of sequencing data and tens of millions of unique TCR sequences. The study aimed to test whether cataloging public T cell receptors could reveal signatures of past pathogen exposure. Rather than drawing on any new phenotypic data, the later analysis identified candidate immune exposures from TCR beta sequences and the way those sequences occurred across donors. In an earlier analysis of about 590 of the donors, high-throughput TCR beta sequencing was used to judge whether each TCR beta V gene segment behaved as functional or pseudogenic. Every discovery cohort repertoire had been produced on one sequencing platform. Donor age, sex, ethnicity and CMV serostatus were compiled alongside the repertoire data. The T cell repertoires of under 750 subjects were profiled by immunosequencing and related to cytomegalovirus serostatus. The study combined high-throughput TCR immunosequencing, statistical association of individual TCRs with disease status, and machine learning to predict cytomegalovirus infection status. In addition to the first cohort of 650 to 800 subjects, a separate validation cohort of around 110 different subjects was used. Typing coverage differed by locus: A, B, C, DRB1 and DQB1 were typed in roughly 620-630 donors, DQA1 in approximately 520, DPA1 in around 600, and DPB1 in around 440. Class I and class II HLA loci were covered by the typing at four-digit resolution. A later analysis re-analyzed previously published TCR beta repertoires from approximately 700 donors and added high-resolution HLA genotyping to study TCR occurrence patterns. The genetic ancestry cluster associated with self-reported Caucasian donors included 70% to 85% of the 398 genotyped donors.

Reading the germline V gene (reference sequence) gives CDR1 MNHEY and CDR2 SMNVEV. V loses 4 bases of germline sequence and J loses 5 bases, and the interval between the two ends is 18 bases. Including the terminal cysteine and phenylalanine, the CDR3 comprises 15 residues. The DNA shown is the 45-base CDR3, in frame from base 1. In total, 500 to 700 healthy bone marrow donors made up the cohort. All cohort members were sampled while nominally healthy, although unrecorded immune exposures were likely present. The donor was CMV seronegative and was included in the group of approximately 350 seronegative cohort members. A peripheral blood sample was provided by each donor, and peripheral blood mononuclear cells were used for TCR beta sequencing. Genomic DNA was extracted from the blood cell samples with the Qiagen DNeasy Blood Extraction Kit. Library prep was done by the immunoSEQ multiplex PCR assay. For the multiplex PCR, a mixture combining 60 forward primers for TCR Vbeta segments and 13 reverse primers for TCR Jbeta segments was used. Amplification of the CDR3 region of rearranged TCR beta genes was performed with a multiplex PCR assay on genomic DNA. Amplified TCR beta libraries were sequenced as 87-base-pair reads on the Illumina HiSeq System. In the original analysis: In a later analysis, tens of millions of unique TCR beta chains were counted across the 500 to 700 repertoires, and roughly 11 million of these chains were shared by at least two donors. To remove PCR and sequencing errors, raw reads were error-corrected and collapsed into unique sequences using a nearest-neighbor algorithm that merged closely related sequences. To assign V, D and J gene segments, CDR3 sequences were aligned to IMGT reference sequences. Each retained sequence needed at least a six-nucleotide match to both a V gene segment and a J gene segment. A rearrangement was called productive if the CDR3 had no stop codons and remained in frame with V and J, and every other rearrangement was called non-productive. CDR3 was defined by IMGT convention, running from the second conserved V-encoded cysteine to the conserved J-encoded phenylalanine. The earlier analysis of about 570 of the donors excluded any sequence lacking an unambiguous match to a single V gene segment. In an earlier analysis of a few hundred of the donors, V segments were called functional above 56.7% productive rearrangements and were called segregating when the between-donor standard deviation exceeded 5%. A statistical classification framework was built to diagnose cytomegalovirus status from the catalog of TCR beta chain sequences. V and J gene assignment, in a later analysis, came from comparing TCR nucleotide sequences with IMGT/GENE-DB human TR gene sequences. Using the TCRdist pipeline, a later analysis assigned CDR3 sequences along with most-parsimonious VDJ recombination scenarios. A later analysis defined each TCR beta chain by its CDR3 amino acid sequence plus V-gene family, and excluded reads lacking a unique V-gene family. In a later analysis, approximately 590 highly shared, low-generation-probability nucleotide sequences were removed to address suspected cross-contamination and a sequencing artifact. In a later analysis, a clonal expansion index was calculated for each public chain from normalized within-repertoire ranks of inferred template counts. In a later analysis, generation probabilities were computed with a VDJ recombination model fitted to out-of-frame rearrangements, and the resulting probabilities were checked against IGoR. In a later analysis, hypergeometric tests were used to score TCR-TCR, TCR-HLA and TCR-CMV co-occurrence, with a repertoire-size bias correction applied to TCR pairs. False discovery rates were estimated in a later analysis by permuting HLA or CMV assignments 20 times. In a later analysis, co-occurring TCRs were grouped using DBSCAN, with TCRdist sequence similarity added in when clustering inside HLA-allele-positive subsets. For co-occurrence clustering, repertoires with fewer than 30,000 or more than 120,000 public chains were excluded, along with roughly five repertoires with anomalous nucleotide sharing. TCRdb took this table from immuneACCESS and kept in-frame rearrangements with V and J called. Such tables lack part of the clones; where checked against another copy, unresolved V genes explain under half of the gap, and the rest is unexplained. D and trimming were read from the DNA, whereas the V and J calls and clone size are those reported in that table. For this sample there are under 200,000 clones; around three quarters appear just once. The leading ten clones occupy less than 2% of the sample.

To note about this clone: Its antigen has not been determined. No base-level quality is on record; no much larger clone is a single base apart.

General study outcomes and caveats: At a false discovery rate of 0.05, a later analysis linked 16,000 or so TCR beta sequences to specific HLA alleles. Correlated functional status among segregating V segments might reflect linkage disequilibrium, but an unknown experimental factor could not be ruled out. According to a later genetic analysis, donors in an Asian-associated ancestry cluster had fewer N-insertions in productive TCRs than the roughly 700-donor mean. The study gave a list of roughly 150 TCR beta chains associated with cytomegalovirus. A cluster of highly shared sequence variants was judged likely to be a technical artifact of the sequencing pipeline. Roughly uniform sequencing depth across donors was assumed in presence/absence analyses, although this assumption may not hold. The classifier was reported to diagnose cytomegalovirus status with high specificity and sensitivity in both the original and validation cohorts. In vitro tests confirmed that three of the cytomegalovirus-associated TCR beta chains recognize cytomegalovirus antigens. In this cohort, only TCR beta chains were sequenced, and detectable features were limited by the absence of alpha or paired-chain data. In a later genetic analysis, a missense DCLRE1C variant was associated with V-gene and J-gene trimming of TCR beta chains, and the association was replicated in an independent cohort. When HLA alleles, especially DR and DQ, strongly co-occurred, attributing TCR associations to individual alleles was difficult. A later analysis found that TCR association rates varied across HLA loci, with DRB1 alleles showing the most associated TCRs and HLA-C alleles the fewest. In a later analysis, HLA-associated TCR beta chains showed more clonal expansion and lower generation probabilities than non-associated chains that were equally common. HLA typing was unavailable for some donors at each locus, so association tests used only the typed subset. Most CMV-associated TCR beta chains appeared to be HLA-restricted in a later analysis, and the HLA associations seemed to be driven largely by CMV exposure. In a later analysis, several top co-occurrence clusters were reported to appear linked to parvovirus B19, influenza, CMV and Epstein-Barr virus. Some IMGT-functional V segments, including TRBV6-2 and TRBV6-3, could not be told apart with the 87-base-pair reads, so those segments were excluded. Roughly 15 rarely observed V segments, including chromosome 9 orphons, were excluded from the earlier analysis of about 500 of the donors because counts were too low. The only immune exposure information available for the cohort was CMV serostatus. While some public TCRs were present in many individuals, most TCR sequences turned up only very rarely across donors. A further reported finding was that TCR beta sequences accurately predicted the HLA-A and HLA-B alleles for most subjects in the first cohort. In an earlier analysis of over 550 of the donors, most TCR beta V segments were observed in productive rearrangements about 87% or about 30% of the time, broadly matching IMGT annotations. The authors suggested that the approach could potentially be generalized to other disease states and immunological phenotypes.

The rearranged segments are TRBV27 and TRBJ2-7; the D segment could be TRBD1, given 6 matching bases. Material: PBMCs. This TCR derives from a woman in her twenties or thirties in good health and CMV-seronegative. CDR3 reads: CASSSGLGGLDEQYF. The nucleotide sequence reads TGTGCCAGCAGTTCAGGACTTGGGGGCTTGGACGAGCAGTACTTC.